This T cell receptor beta chain was documented in a study of blood T cell repertoires in COVID-19. Study summary: Donors in the United States, Italy and Spain gave samples during acute or convalescent COVID-19. In each case, the material was cDNA or gDNA derived from T cells, B-cell-depleted T cells, or PBMCs.

With 6 bases removed from V and 4 bases from J, the gap between germline ends came to 15 bases. Germline V gene lookup returns CDR1 SQVTM and CDR2 ANQGSEA. The CDR3 has 13 amino acids. Under the authors' procedure: Nucleated cell counts were estimated from reference gene primer amplification. Method: immunoSEQ multiplex PCR; TCRdb's copy keeps in-frame clones and lacks some. That table supplies the V and J calls and clone size; D and trimming were determined from the DNA. Counted here are fewer than 500,000 clones, around 89% occurring once; the ten biggest clones make up about 4.5%. The sequencing sample was made of peripheral blood. This TCR came from a woman aged 25 to 39 with acute or convalescent COVID-19. The chain combines TRBV29-1 with TRBJ1-2; TRBD1 might be the D (5 bases). For the CDR3, the DNA is TGCAGCGTCGTTGACAGATCCGGCTATGGCTACACCTTC. The encoded protein is CSVVDRSGYGYTF.